These T cell receptor beta chains were read from a single sample in a study of blood T cell repertoires in COVID-19. TCRdb's table, derived via immunoSEQ multiplex PCR, lists solely in-frame clones and lacks some. The data contain under 350,000 clones, 80% to 90% of them singletons. Input material: peripheral blood. The receptor set was obtained from a woman aged 70-85 years with acute or convalescent COVID-19. CDR3s include the opening cysteine and the closing phenylalanine or tryptophan. The D gene is left open where the match is weak. Clone size appears in some rows only: once, few, many, or a class for an expanded clone.

v_gene	j_gene	d_gene	abundance	CDR3aa	CDR3nt
TRBV12-3/TRBV12-4	TRBJ2-2	.	.	CASSLGGRELFF	TGTGCCAGCAGTCTGGGGGGACGGGAGCTGTTTTTT
TRBV3-1/TRBV3-2	TRBJ2-3	TRBD2	.	CASMVRAGRIDTQYF	TGTGCCAGCATGGTAAGAGCGGGGAGAATAGATACGCAGTATTTT
TRBV18	TRBJ2-1	.	.	CASSPTSGHNEQFF	TGTGCCAGCTCACCTACCTCGGGTCACAATGAGCAGTTCTTC
TRBV10-3	TRBJ2-4	TRBD2	.	CAISPTSGDLQAKNIQYF	TGTGCCATCAGTCCGACTAGCGGGGACTTGCAGGCCAAAAACATTCAGTACTTC
TRBV18	TRBJ1-6	.	.	CASSAGAGRDSPLHF	TGTGCCAGCTCTGCGGGGGCAGGGAGGGATTCACCCCTCCACTTT
TRBV12-1	TRBJ1-5	.	.	CASSFYPGQGEGPSNQPQHF	TGTGCCAGCAGCTTTTATCCGGGACAGGGAGAAGGACCAAGCAATCAGCCCCAGCATTTT
TRBV5-1	TRBJ2-7	.	.	CASSFASRDEQYF	TGCGCCAGCAGCTTTGCATCCAGGGACGAGCAGTACTTC
TRBV4-1	TRBJ2-6	.	.	CASSQDRGSITGANVLTF	TGCGCCAGCAGCCAAGATCGTGGCAGTATAACCGGGGCCAACGTCCTGACTTTC
TRBV6-2/TRBV6-3	TRBJ2-2	.	.	CASSYSRGSGELFF	TGTGCCAGCAGTTACTCGCGGGGCTCCGGGGAGCTGTTTTTT
TRBV4-2	TRBJ2-2	TRBD2	.	CASNTFRSVTGGPGELFF	TGTGCCAGCAACACCTTCCGCAGCGTCACGGGGGGGCCAGGGGAGCTGTTTTTT
TRBV5-4	TRBJ1-4	.	once	CASSFTGPPGKLFF	TGTGCCAGCAGCTTTACCGGGCCCCCGGGGAAACTGTTTTTT
TRBV20-1	TRBJ2-1	.	.	CSATAYNEQFF	TGCAGTGCGACAGCCTACAATGAGCAGTTCTTC
TRBV19	TRBJ2-7	.	.	CASSIGRDEQYF	TGTGCCAGTAGTATAGGGAGAGACGAGCAGTACTTC
TRBV5-4	TRBJ2-7	.	.	CASSAAGGYEQYF	TGTGCCAGCAGCGCAGCAGGGGGGTACGAGCAGTACTTC
TRBV6-5	TRBJ1-2	.	.	CASTGSRDMPYTF	TGTGCCAGCACCGGATCCCGGGACATGCCCTACACCTTC
TRBV10-3	TRBJ1-2	TRBD1	.	CAISESQTGSRGYGYTF	TGTGCCATCAGTGAGTCCCAGACAGGGAGTCGAGGCTATGGCTACACCTTC
TRBV6-6	TRBJ1-2	.	.	CASSLEGSYGYTF	TGTGCCAGCAGTCTTGAGGGTTCCTATGGCTACACCTTC
TRBV2	TRBJ1-1	.	.	CASSSGQLNTEAFF	TGTGCCAGCAGTTCTGGACAGTTGAACACTGAAGCTTTCTTT
TRBV12-2	TRBJ1-2	.	.	CASRSVRRDRSPAGYTF	TGTGCAAGTCGCTCAGTGAGGAGAGACAGGTCCCCAGCGGGCTACACCTTC
TRBV5-1	TRBJ2-2	.	.	CASSLGFPGLGTGELFF	TGCGCCAGCAGCTTGGGATTTCCGGGTCTGGGCACCGGGGAGCTGTTTTTT
TRBV9	TRBJ2-5	.	.	CASSVEGVPAAQYF	TGTGCCAGCAGCGTAGAGGGGGTCCCAGCGGCCCAGTACTTC
TRBV19	TRBJ1-6	.	.	CAAKTAGSPLHF	TGTGCCGCAAAAACTGCTGGTTCACCCCTCCACTTT
TRBV2	TRBJ2-2	.	.	CASRRTAPGELFF	TGTGCCAGCAGGAGGACAGCTCCCGGGGAGCTGTTTTTT
TRBV19	TRBJ1-5	.	few	CASRAGHPYQPQHF	TGTGCCAGTAGAGCAGGCCACCCTTATCAGCCCCAGCATTTT
TRBV24-1	TRBJ1-2	TRBD1	few	CATSDPGTGNGYTF	TGTGCCACCAGTGATCCCGGGACAGGGAATGGCTACACCTTC
TRBV2	TRBJ1-2	.	.	CAGQSTGSLYGYTF	TGCGCTGGACAATCTACAGGGTCCCTCTATGGCTACACCTTC
TRBV6-5	TRBJ2-7	TRBD1	.	CASSYSRDRANNEQYF	TGTGCCAGCAGTTACTCTCGGGACAGGGCAAATAACGAGCAGTACTTC
TRBV7-8	TRBJ1-4	TRBD1	.	CASSRRDRLFF	TGTGCCAGCAGCCGCAGGGACAGACTGTTTTTT
TRBV7-9	TRBJ1-3	.	.	CASSLRGNSGNTIYF	TGTGCCAGCAGCTTGAGGGGGAACTCTGGAAACACCATATATTTT
TRBV5-4	TRBJ2-3	TRBD1	.	CASIAPGQGTDTQYF	TGTGCCAGCATCGCTCCGGGACAGGGCACAGATACGCAGTATTTT